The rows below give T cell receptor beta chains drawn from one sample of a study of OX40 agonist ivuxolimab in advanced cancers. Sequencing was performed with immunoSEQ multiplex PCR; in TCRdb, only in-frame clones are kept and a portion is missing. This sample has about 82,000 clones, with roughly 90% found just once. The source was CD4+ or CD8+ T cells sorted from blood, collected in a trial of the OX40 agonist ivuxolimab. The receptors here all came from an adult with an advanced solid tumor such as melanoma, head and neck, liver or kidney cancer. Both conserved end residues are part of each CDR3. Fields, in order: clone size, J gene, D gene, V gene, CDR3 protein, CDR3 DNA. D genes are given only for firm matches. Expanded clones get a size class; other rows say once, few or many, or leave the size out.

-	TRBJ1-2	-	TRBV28	CASSSPGLANYGYTF	TGTGCCAGCAGTTCCCCAGGGTTAGCTAACTATGGCTACACCTTC
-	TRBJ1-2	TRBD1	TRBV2	CASRKQGYGYTF	TGTGCCAGCAGAAAACAGGGGTATGGCTACACCTTC
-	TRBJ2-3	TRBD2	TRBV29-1	CSVPVAGVSTDTQYF	TGCAGCGTGCCCGTAGCGGGCGTTAGCACAGATACGCAGTATTTT
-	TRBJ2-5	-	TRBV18	CASSPQGGQETQYF	TGTGCCAGCTCACCACAGGGAGGACAAGAGACCCAGTACTTC
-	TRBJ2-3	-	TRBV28	CASSLVQAKRTDTQYF	TGTGCCAGCAGTTTAGTTCAGGCCAAACGCACAGATACGCAGTATTTT
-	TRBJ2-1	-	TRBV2	CASSTLNEQFF	TGTGCCAGCAGTACCCTCAATGAGCAGTTCTTC
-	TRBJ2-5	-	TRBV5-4	CASSLATGRTQETQYF	TGTGCCAGCAGCTTGGCCACGGGACGGACCCAAGAGACCCAGTACTTC
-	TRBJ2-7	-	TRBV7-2	CASENYGIPEQYF	TGTGCCAGCGAGAATTACGGGATTCCCGAGCAGTACTTC
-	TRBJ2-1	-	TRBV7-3	CASSFEPGGRNEQFF	TGTGCCAGCAGCTTCGAGCCTGGGGGTCGAAATGAGCAGTTCTTC
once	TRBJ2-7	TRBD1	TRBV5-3	CARSRDSPDLPF	TGTGCCAGAAGCCGGGACAGCCCGGATCTCCCCTTC
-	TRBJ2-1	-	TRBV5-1	CASSLAPGEQFF	TGCGCCAGCAGCTTGGCACCGGGTGAGCAGTTCTTC
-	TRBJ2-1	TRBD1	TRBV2	CASSETYYRGGFNEQFF	TGTGCCAGCAGCGAAACTTACTACAGGGGTGGATTTAATGAGCAGTTCTTC
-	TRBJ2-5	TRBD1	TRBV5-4	CASSSGQVETQYF	TGTGCCAGCAGCTCTGGACAGGTCGAGACCCAGTACTTC
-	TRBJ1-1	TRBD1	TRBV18	CASSPMDRGTEAFF	TGTGCCAGCTCACCGATGGACAGGGGTACTGAAGCTTTCTTT
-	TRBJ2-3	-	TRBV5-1	CASSLAVGGATDTQYF	TGCGCCAGCAGCTTGGCCGTGGGCGGGGCAACAGATACGCAGTATTTT
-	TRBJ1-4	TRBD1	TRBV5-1	CASSTTGTGNEKLFF	TGCGCCAGCAGCACAACCGGGACAGGGAACGAAAAACTGTTTTTT
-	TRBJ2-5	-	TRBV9	CASSLDQGETQYF	TGTGCCAGCAGCCTAGACCAGGGGGAGACCCAGTACTTC
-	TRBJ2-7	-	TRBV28	CASSSQGRIYEQYF	TGTGCCAGCAGTTCCCAGGGTCGAATCTACGAGCAGTACTTC
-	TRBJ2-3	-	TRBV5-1	CASRWGSGASDTQYF	TGCGCCAGCAGATGGGGGTCAGGGGCTTCAGATACGCAGTATTTT
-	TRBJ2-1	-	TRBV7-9	CASSPTGAVGAYNEQFF	TGTGCCAGCAGCCCGACCGGGGCGGTCGGGGCCTACAATGAGCAGTTCTTC